This passage covers 27 T cell receptor beta chains from one sample sequenced in a study of PD-1 blockade in classical Hodgkin lymphoma (dated by TCRdb to 2019 to 2021). Library generation was performed with the immunoSEQ multiplex PCR assay. Entries here come from immuneACCESS through TCRdb and include only in-frame sequences with V and J called. Some clones fail to appear in such tables; in the studies checked, an unresolved V gene covers under half of the shortfall, and the cause of the remainder is unknown. This sample holds tens of thousands of clones; roughly 90% were observed only once. Of the sample, about 20% is held by the ten largest clones. The time point label on this specimen signifies: cycle 1 day 1 (C1D1), immediately before nivolumab initiation. All trial patients had relapsed after autologous stem cell transplantation, with cohorts A, B and C differing in prior brentuximab vedotin exposure.

Sequenced material: peripheral blood mononuclear cells (PBMCs), taken at baseline. Receptors were obtained from a human donor with classical Hodgkin lymphoma.

This chain links TRBV15 with TRBJ1-2; maybe TRBD1 (6 bases). The V end lost 1 base, the J end lost 0 bases, and 12 bases lay between the germline ends. CDR1 is LNHNV and CDR2 is YYDKDF in the germline V gene (reference sequence). CDR3 length: 16 amino acids. CDR3 nucleotides: TGTGCCACCAGCAGAGCGGGAGGGGGACCTAACTATGGCTACACCTTC. It translates to CATSRAGGGPNYGYTF. The full variable domain, with the rest looked up from reference TRBV15 and TRBJ1-2, is DAMVIQNPRYQVTQFGKPVTLSCSQTLNHNVMYWYQQKSSQAPKLLFHYYDKDFNNEADTPDNFQSRRPNTSFCFLDIRSPGLGDTAMYLCATSRAGGGPNYGYTFGSGTRLTVV.

The chain combines TRBV4-1 with TRBJ2-7; TRBD2 agrees at 12 bases. Germline lookup yields CDR1 MGHRA and CDR2 YSYEKL. CDR3 size: 16 residues. With V trimmed by 5 bases and J by 0 bases, 5 bases remained unmatched. The CDR3 nucleotides are TGCGCCAGCAGCTCCCCGACTAGCGGGAGCTCCTACGAGCAGTACTTC. Translated, it gives CASSSPTSGSSYEQYF.

This chain joins TRBV7-2 and TRBJ2-2; TRBD1 matches 7 bases. The CDR3 loop spans 15 amino acids. In germline, CDR1 is SGHTA, CDR2 FQGNSA. The trim removed 5 bases at V and 4 bases at J, leaving 7 bases unmatched. DNA of the CDR3: TGTGCCAGCAGCCTTCGGACAGGAGCCACCGGGGAGCTGTTTTTT. It encodes CASSLRTGATGELFF.

This clone was counted a few times. The chain uses TRBV10-1 and TRBJ2-7; a possible D gene is TRBD2 (6 bases). This CDR3 spans 15 amino acids. Trimming took 10 bases from V and 6 from J, leaving 25 bases between them. Germline V gene sequence: CDR1 WNHNN, CDR2 SYGVQD (reference sequence). CDR3 in DNA: TGCGCCACCTCAACGACGGGAGTCGGGCTCGTCGAGCAGTACTTC. Protein product: CATSTTGVGLVEQYF.

The chain carries TRBV4-1 and TRBJ2-5; TRBD2 agrees at 10 bases. The CDR3 has 14 residues. Germline CDR1 MGHRA, CDR2 YSYEKL. J gave up 1 base and V 6 bases, and 2 bases lay outside the gene matches. CDR3 sequence reads: CASSGLAVQETQYF. CDR3 coding DNA: TGCGCCAGCAGTGGACTAGCGGTCCAAGAGACCCAGTACTTC.

The V and J genes are TRBV13 and TRBJ2-1; D call uncertain. The CDR3 sequence is 17 residues long. With 5 bases removed from V and 2 bases from J, the gap between germline ends came to 19 bases. Germline-derived CDR1 and CDR2 are PRHDT and FYEKMQ (reference sequence). The CDR3 sequence is CASSPGVRPLTYNEQFF. DNA of the CDR3: TGTGCCAGCAGCCCAGGCGTGAGGCCCCTTACCTACAATGAGCAGTTCTTC.

The genes are TRBV11-2 and TRBJ2-7; a weak D match, TRBD2 (6 bases). The CDR3 spans 14 residues. Trimming cost V 5 bases and J 4 bases, with 15 bases left between them. Germline V gene data show CDR1 as SGHAT and CDR2 as FQNNGV. CDR3 in amino acids: CASSRSGLVYEQYF. In nucleotides, the CDR3 is TGTGCCAGCAGCCGATCGGGACTTGTGTACGAGCAGTACTTC.

The chain recombines TRBV27 with TRBJ1-1; TRBD1 might be the D (5 bases). V was clipped by 3 bases and J by 1 base, with 15 bases between them. The CDR3 covers 16 residues. Looked up from germline, CDR1 is MNHEY and CDR2 is SMNVEV (reference sequence). CDR3 nucleotides: TGTGCCAGCAGTTTCCCCACCGGGACTGAGAACACTGAAGCTTTCTTT. It translates to CASSFPTGTENTEAFF.

V and J are TRBV20-1 and TRBJ1-1; a possible D gene is TRBD1 (6 bases). The CDR3 sequence is 11 residues long. Germline CDR1 is DFQATT and CDR2 is SNEGSKA (reference sequence). Trimming left V 4 bases short and J 7 bases short, with 10 bases between. CDR3: CSATGDLEAFF. CDR3 DNA: TGCAGTGCTACAGGGGATCTTGAAGCTTTCTTT.

The chain has TRBV7-9 and TRBJ2-7, with unresolved D. The length of the CDR3 is 11 residues. Trimming took 4 bases from V and 6 from J, leaving 7 bases between them. Germline V gene lookup returns CDR1 SEHNR and CDR2 FQNEAQ (reference sequence). The CDR3 loop reads CASSYHSEQYF. The CDR3 DNA sequence: TGTGCCAGCAGCTATCATTCCGAGCAGTACTTC.

The chain uses TRBV7-8 and TRBJ1-2; no clear D gene. Per germline, CDR1 SGHVS and CDR2 FQNEAQ. The CDR3 contains 15 residues. V gave up 0 bases and J gave up 5 bases, with 13 bases separating them. CDR3 sequence reads: CASSLAGLPQYGYTF. The DNA for the CDR3 is TGTGCCAGCAGCTTAGCCGGGTTACCCCAATATGGCTACACCTTC.

This chain connects TRBV14 to TRBJ2-1; no clear D. This CDR3 comprises 12 residues. Germline assignment: CDR1 SGHDN and CDR2 FVKESK. Deletions cut 0 bases from V and 12 bases from J, with 9 bases between. The CDR3: CASSQDSGPQFF. CDR3 sequence (DNA): TGTGCCAGCAGCCAAGATTCAGGACCGCAGTTCTTC.

The CDR3, as DNA: TGTGCCAGCAGCTGGACAGAGACCCAGTACTTC. Protein sequence: CASSWTETQYF. The chain joins TRBV7-9 to TRBJ2-5; no clear D gene. The CDR3 length is 11 residues. CDR1 and CDR2 (germline): SEHNR, FQNEAQ (reference sequence). V gave up 4 bases and J gave up 4 bases, with 4 bases separating them.

V gene TRBV28 combines with J gene TRBJ1-3, with a possible D match to TRBD1 (5 bases). Germline V gene data show CDR1 as MDHEN and CDR2 as SYDVKM. Between the trimmed V and J ends, which lost 7 bases and 8 bases, there was a span of 18 bases. CDR3 length: 14 residues. CDR3 residues: CASTPGTLLDTIYF. In DNA form, the CDR3 reads TGTGCCAGCACCCCCGGGACCCTTTTAGACACCATATATTTT.

The chain couples TRBV28 to TRBJ2-1; tentatively, D is TRBD1 or TRBD2 (6 bases each). The V and J ends lost 3 bases and 0 bases respectively, with 15 bases between them. Germline V CDR1 and CDR2: MDHEN, SYDVKM. The CDR3 length is 17 residues. DNA of the CDR3: TGTGCCAGCAGTTTTTCGGGGGCGGACCCCTCCTACAATGAGCAGTTCTTC. Its protein is CASSFSGADPSYNEQFF.

The chain links TRBV12-5 to TRBJ2-7, with D unresolved. CDR3 length: 13 amino acids. Trimming stripped 2 bases from V and 5 bases from J, with 10 bases between. Germline V gene lookup returns CDR1 LGHNT and CDR2 FRNRAP. DNA for the CDR3: TGTGCTAGTGGTTTGTCCGGCGGAAACGAGCAGTACTTC. This sequence encodes CASGLSGGNEQYF.

The chain carries TRBV6-1 and TRBJ2-1, with TRBD2 as a possible D gene (6 bases). V gave up 8 bases and J gave up 9 bases, with 20 bases separating them. Germline lookup yields CDR1 MNHNS and CDR2 SASEGT. This CDR3 is built from 14 residues. CDR3 loop: CASCRDFLRGEQFF. The CDR3 DNA reads as TGTGCCAGCTGCCGGGACTTCCTGAGGGGTGAGCAGTTCTTC.

V gene TRBV27 combines with J gene TRBJ1-6; TRBD1 matches at 10 bases. Looked up from germline, CDR1 is MNHEY and CDR2 is SMNVEV (reference sequence). V was pared by 0 bases and J by 10 bases, with 3 bases of the junction left unmatched. This CDR3 comprises 15 residues. The CDR3 sequence: CASSLSGTGESPLHF. CDR3 in DNA: TGTGCCAGCAGTTTATCTGGGACAGGGGAATCACCCCTCCACTTT.

J is TRBJ1-5 and V is TRBV27; no clear D. Germline CDR1 reads MNHEY; CDR2 reads SMNVEV (reference sequence). The CDR3 consists of 14 residues. V lost 2 bases, J lost 7 bases, and 12 bases lay in between. The CDR3 region has the DNA TGTGCCAGCAGTTTACTCTCAAAGGGACAGCCCCAGCATTTT. Protein sequence: CASSLLSKGQPQHF.

In this sample, this clone turned up once. The J gene is TRBJ2-1, the V gene TRBV19, with a tentative D call TRBD2 (7 bases). The CDR3 covers 17 residues. Trimming removed 0 bases from V and 2 bases from J, with 14 bases in between. The V gene's germline CDR1 is LNHDA and CDR2 SQIVND (reference sequence). The CDR3 protein is CASSIDRGAPAYNEQFF. CDR3 nucleotide sequence: TGTGCCAGTAGTATAGATCGGGGGGCCCCTGCCTACAATGAGCAGTTCTTC.

The chain employs TRBV18 and TRBJ1-3; the D gene is possibly TRBD1 (6 bases). The CDR3 has 15 amino acids. Trimming stripped 1 base from V and 2 bases from J, with 9 bases between. Germline V CDR1 and CDR2: KGHSH, LQKENI. In nucleotides, the CDR3 is TGTGCCAGCTCACCACGACAGGATGCTGGAAACACCATATATTTT. It encodes CASSPRQDAGNTIYF.

This clone was counted once. The chain combines TRBV5-1 with TRBJ2-3; no reliable D call. V lost 0 bases, J lost 4 bases, and 6 bases lay in between. This CDR3 is built from 13 residues. CDR1 SGHRS and CDR2 YFSETQ come from the germline V gene. The CDR3: CASSLVVADTQYF. The CDR3 nucleotides are TGCGCCAGCAGCTTGGTGGTAGCAGATACGCAGTATTTT.

The chain carries TRBV6-6 and TRBJ1-1, with TRBD1 matching 7 bases. The CDR3 has 14 amino acids. V was pared by 6 bases and J by 5 bases, with 9 bases of the junction left unmatched. Per germline, CDR1 MNHNY and CDR2 SVGAGI (reference sequence). CDR3 sequence reads: CASRRDSLGTEAFF. The CDR3 bases are TGTGCCAGCAGACGGGACAGCTTGGGGACTGAAGCTTTCTTT.

The chain carries TRBV19 and TRBJ1-2; D is uncertain. V lost 0 bases and J lost 7, with 6 bases in between. The V gene's germline CDR1 is LNHDA and CDR2 SQIVND (reference sequence). This CDR3 is built from 12 residues. CDR3 sequence reads: CASSIEGSGYTF. In DNA form, the CDR3 reads TGTGCCAGTAGTATAGAGGGCAGTGGCTACACCTTC.

The chain has TRBV15 and TRBJ2-3, with 8 bases matching TRBD1. The CDR3 contains 17 residues. Germline CDR1 is LNHNV and CDR2 is YYDKDF (reference sequence). V lost 2 bases, J lost 3 bases, and 10 bases stayed unmatched. The CDR3: CATSRPADRGSTDTQYF. CDR3 in DNA: TGTGCCACCAGCAGACCCGCAGACAGGGGCAGTACAGATACGCAGTATTTT.

The CDR3 sequence: CASSFSSGTDTQYF. The DNA of the CDR3 is TGTGCCAGCAGTTTTTCTAGCGGCACAGATACGCAGTATTTT. This rearrangement joins TRBV28 to TRBJ2-3; perhaps TRBD2 as D (6 bases). Trimming stripped 3 bases from V and 1 base from J, with 8 bases between. CDR1 is MDHEN and CDR2 is SYDVKM in the germline V gene. This CDR3 has 14 residues.

V usage is TRBV7-9 and J usage is TRBJ2-3; no reliable D call. This CDR3 has 17 amino acids. The V end was cut by 4 bases, the J end by 0 bases, with 17 bases between. Germline values: CDR1 SEHNR, CDR2 FQNEAQ (reference sequence). CDR3 residues: CASSSVLPDPSTDTQYF. The DNA for the CDR3 is TGTGCCAGCAGCTCCGTCTTGCCGGACCCAAGCACAGATACGCAGTATTTT.